A selection of T cell receptor beta chains follows, all from one sample in a study of shared clonotypes between healthy human individuals. The table came from immunoSEQ multiplex PCR; TCRdb's copy has only in-frame clones and leaves some out. The sample lists some 2.1 million clones, just over 90% occurring once. Specimen: naive CD8+ T cells from PBMCs. The receptor source for this set is a man aged 18-30 years in good health. Some clones in this sample may be carry-over from other donors' samples. CDR3s include the opening cysteine and the closing phenylalanine or tryptophan. A D gene is named only where the DNA matches it firmly. Not every row has a clone size; where given, it reads once, few, many or a size class.

D gene,clone size,J gene,V gene,CDR3 DNA,CDR3 protein
TRBD2,NA,TRBJ2-1,TRBV9,TGTGCCAGCAGCTCCAGGACTAGCAACAATGAGCAGTTCTTC,CASSSRTSNNEQFF
NA,NA,TRBJ1-3,TRBV25-1,TGTGCCAGCCTGGGGTATTCTGGAAACACCATATATTTT,CASLGYSGNTIYF
NA,NA,TRBJ1-4,TRBV5-1,TGCGCCAGCAGCGACCCATTAGGGGTCGATGAAAAACTGTTTTTT,CASSDPLGVDEKLFF
NA,NA,TRBJ2-7,TRBV7-9,TGTGCCAGCAGCGGAGGACCACCTTCCTACGAGCAGTACTTC,CASSGGPPSYEQYF
TRBD1,NA,TRBJ2-5,TRBV11-2,TGTGCCAGCAGCCACCCGACAGGGGGGCAAGAGACCCAGTACTTC,CASSHPTGGQETQYF
NA,NA,TRBJ2-7,TRBV11-3,TGTGCCAGCAGCCCTGGACTTGTTGGTGAGCAGTACTTC,CASSPGLVGEQYF
TRBD2,once,TRBJ2-1,TRBV7-8,TGTGCCAGCAGCTTAGCCCTAATTGGGCGGGAGGTCCAGAGCTCCTACAATGAGCAGTTCTTC,CASSLALIGREVQSSYNEQFF
NA,NA,TRBJ2-2,TRBV28,TGTGCCAGCAGCATACAGGCGAACACCGGGGAGCTGTTTTTT,CASSIQANTGELFF
NA,once,TRBJ2-2,TRBV10-2,TGCGCCAGCACCCCAGGGAACGGGGAGCTGTTTTTT,CASTPGNGELFF
TRBD2,NA,TRBJ2-7,TRBV29-1,TGCAGCGTGCAGGGACTAGCGCCGGAGCAGTACTTC,CSVQGLAPEQYF
NA,NA,TRBJ2-2,TRBV7-3,TGTGCCAGCAGCCCCAAGGGAAGCTCAGCGAACACCGGGGAGCTGTTTTTT,CASSPKGSSANTGELFF
TRBD2,NA,TRBJ2-7,TRBV7-6,TGTGCCAGCAGCTTAGAGACTCCGGGGGGTTACGAGCAGTACTTC,CASSLETPGGYEQYF
TRBD2,NA,TRBJ2-7,TRBV19,TGTGCCAGTAGTCCAATGACTAGCGGGACGCACGAGCAGTACTTC,CASSPMTSGTHEQYF
NA,once,TRBJ2-7,TRBV13,TGTGCCAGCAGCCCCAGGACCATATCCTACGAGCAGTACTTC,CASSPRTISYEQYF
TRBD2,NA,TRBJ2-7,TRBV5-1,TGCGCCAGCAGCTTGGCGCTAGCGGGACTATACTACGAGCAGTACTTC,CASSLALAGLYYEQYF
TRBD2,NA,TRBJ2-1,TRBV15,TGTGCCACCAGCAGAGAAATTCGAATAAGCGGGAAAGGAGACAATGAGCAGTTCTTC,CATSREIRISGKGDNEQFF
NA,NA,TRBJ1-4,TRBV15,TGTGCCACCAGCAGAGACTATCGGGGGGCGGCTAATGAAAAACTGTTTTTT,CATSRDYRGAANEKLFF
TRBD1,NA,TRBJ2-5,TRBV11-2,TGTGCCAGCAGCTTGGGACAGCAGTACCAAGAGACCCAGTACTTC,CASSLGQQYQETQYF
TRBD1,few,TRBJ2-1,TRBV4-3,TGCGCCAGCAGCCAAGATATTGGGACAGGGGACTACAATGAGCAGTTCTTC,CASSQDIGTGDYNEQFF
TRBD2,NA,TRBJ2-1,TRBV5-1,TGCGCCAGCAGCTCCGGTAGCGGGAGGGAGCAGTTCTTC,CASSSGSGREQFF
TRBD1,NA,TRBJ2-7,TRBV15,TGTGCCACCAGCAGAGGGCAGGGGGACTACGAGCAGTACTTC,CATSRGQGDYEQYF
TRBD2,NA,TRBJ2-3,TRBV10-3,TGTGCCATCAGTGACGGAACCGGACTAGCGGGAGAATATCTGTATTTT,CAISDGTGLAGEYLYF
NA,NA,TRBJ2-1,TRBV7-3,TGTGCCAGCAGCTTTGGACCAGAGTACAATGAGCAGTTCTTC,CASSFGPEYNEQFF
NA,NA,TRBJ1-5,TRBV25-1,TGTGCCAGCAGTGAATCGCACCGCAATCAGCCCCAGCATTTT,CASSESHRNQPQHF
TRBD1,NA,TRBJ1-1,TRBV7-8,TGTGCCAGCAGCTCCTCCGGGACAGGGTCTCTTATCACTGAAGCTTTCTTT,CASSSSGTGSLITEAFF
NA,NA,TRBJ2-4,TRBV27,TGTGCCAGCAGTTTAGACGTCAAAAACATTCAGTACTTC,CASSLDVKNIQYF
NA,NA,TRBJ1-2,TRBV19,TGTGCCAGTAGTATGGGAGGGCGCTACACCTTC,CASSMGGRYTF
NA,NA,TRBJ2-5,TRBV2,TGTGCCAGCAGCGAAGGGTGGGAGGAGACCCAGTACTTC,CASSEGWEETQYF
NA,once,TRBJ1-1,TRBV5-5,TGTGCCAGCAGCCCCCGACAGAGTTCCTTCACTGAAGCTTTCTTT,CASSPRQSSFTEAFF
NA,NA,TRBJ2-2,TRBV30,TGTGCCTGGAGTGTCATGGGCGGGGGGGAGCTGTTTTTT,CAWSVMGGGELFF
NA,NA,TRBJ2-1,TRBV5-1,TGCGCCAGCAGCTCGGGGGGCGGGACTTACAATGAGCAGTTCTTC,CASSSGGGTYNEQFF
NA,NA,TRBJ1-2,TRBV5-6,TGTGCCAGCAGCTTGGTACAGAAATACTATGGCTACACCTTC,CASSLVQKYYGYTF
NA,NA,TRBJ2-7,TRBV28,TGTGCCAGCACCGAGGACTACGCGAGTCCCTACGAGCAGTACTTC,CASTEDYASPYEQYF
TRBD2,NA,TRBJ2-1,TRBV7-6,TGTGCCAGCAGCTTACAGGTGTCTAGCGGGAGTCATGAGCAGTTCTTC,CASSLQVSSGSHEQFF
TRBD1,NA,TRBJ2-7,TRBV18,TGTGCCAGCACAGGGGGTGGGACCCGTAACTACGAGCAGTACTTC,CASTGGGTRNYEQYF
NA,NA,TRBJ2-5,TRBV11-2,TGTGCCAGCAGCCGACTGCTAGGTCCCCAAGAGACCCAGTACTTC,CASSRLLGPQETQYF
TRBD2,NA,TRBJ2-7,TRBV27,TGTGCCAGCAGTCTCGCCGGGACTAGCTACGAGCAGTACTTC,CASSLAGTSYEQYF
NA,NA,TRBJ2-7,TRBV5-6,TGTGCCAGCAGCCGGATGAGGGGCTACGAGCAGTACTTC,CASSRMRGYEQYF
NA,NA,TRBJ2-2,TRBV7-9,TGTGCCAGCAGCCTAGCACTCCAGGGAGCCACCGGGGAGCTGTTTTTT,CASSLALQGATGELFF
NA,NA,TRBJ1-2,TRBV12-1,TGTGCCAGCAGCTTCGCCCCGGGGCCCAACTATGGCTACACCTTC,CASSFAPGPNYGYTF
TRBD2,NA,TRBJ2-1,TRBV27,TGTGCCAGCAGCGTAGGAACTAGCGGTGACAATGAGCAGTTCTTC,CASSVGTSGDNEQFF
TRBD1,NA,TRBJ2-3,TRBV15,TGTGCCACCAGCGTGGGGACAGCCACAGATACGCAGTATTTT,CATSVGTATDTQYF
TRBD1,NA,TRBJ2-7,TRBV5-1,TGCGCCAGCAGCATGACAGGGGCCGCTTGGGAGCAGTACTTC,CASSMTGAAWEQYF
NA,NA,TRBJ2-7,TRBV6-1,TGTGCCATTTCGGGTGTAACCTACGAGCAGTACTTC,CAISGVTYEQYF
NA,NA,TRBJ2-1,TRBV27,TGTGCCAGCGGCCCCCGGGACAAGGCCTACAATGAGCAGTTCTTC,CASGPRDKAYNEQFF
NA,NA,TRBJ2-7,TRBV7-8,TGTGCCAGCAGCTTATCGCAGGTTAAATCCTACGAGCAGTACTTC,CASSLSQVKSYEQYF
NA,NA,TRBJ2-3,TRBV7-9,TGTGCCAGCAGCCACCCAACATTTGCAGATACGCAGTATTTT,CASSHPTFADTQYF
NA,NA,TRBJ1-1,TRBV11-2,TGTGCCAGCAGCTTAGAGGGGAACCCGAACACTGAAGCTTTCTTT,CASSLEGNPNTEAFF
TRBD2,NA,TRBJ2-7,TRBV16,TGTGCCAGCAGCCAGGGACTAGCGGGGGGTCTCTACGAGCAGTACTTC,CASSQGLAGGLYEQYF
TRBD1,NA,TRBJ2-1,TRBV25-1,TGTGCCAGCAGTGAAAGGCAGGGGGCGCAGGGGCAGTTCTTC,CASSERQGAQGQFF
NA,NA,TRBJ2-7,TRBV6-1,TGTGCCAGCAGTGAAAGGTTGGGCCCCTACGAGCAGTACTTC,CASSERLGPYEQYF
NA,NA,TRBJ1-3,TRBV21-1,TGTGCCAGCAGCAAAGAGACGGACTGCTCTGGAAACACCATATATTTT,CASSKETDCSGNTIYF
NA,NA,TRBJ2-1,TRBV6-5,TGTGCCAGCAGTTACGGTCCTAACAATGAGCAGTTCTTC,CASSYGPNNEQFF